The clone carrying this T cell receptor (beta chain) showed up just a few times. No antigen is known for it. CDR3 length equals 14 residues. Trimming shortened V by 3 bases and J by 5 bases, and 11 bases separated the two germline ends. These data originate in a study of identical twins. Points from the study as a whole: Reduced insertions were recorded for abundant cord blood beta clonotypes, with no such pattern in memory repertoires. Researchers reported weaker excess twin sharing in beta out-of-frame sequences. Twins shared out-of-frame alpha sequences with excess low generation probability.

A universal primer binding site was introduced by template switching. The final cDNA contained unique molecular identifiers. From the 5' RACE reads, TCRdb called clonotypes with MiXCR, one entry per CDR3 protein. In the table there are fewer than 900,000 distinct CDR3 sequences, approximately 21% of which are singletons. These data were also reused for a study on T cells expressing NK-cell markers.

This TCR came from a woman between 18 and 30 years old in good health. J is TRBJ2-1 and V is TRBV12-3 or TRBV12-4, with a weak D call TRBD1 (6 bases). What was sequenced was PBMCs. The CDR3 loop reads CASSFGTPNNEQFF. CDR3 DNA sequence: TGTGCCAGCAGTTTCGGGACACCTAACAATGAGCAGTTCTTC.